The T cell receptor (beta chain) described here comes from a study of T cell responses to AZD1222 COVID-19 vaccine. Concerning this clone itself: No antigen is known for it.

The study's findings and limits: Sampled repertoires all dated from after the peak T cell response. After two AZD1222 doses, spike-specific TCR breadth and depth rose versus day 0. Spike-spanning, vaccine-associated CD4 TCRs were dominant at 160-218 and 743-854.

The CDR3 has 18 amino acids. The germline CDR1 and CDR2 sequences are SGHTA and FQGNSA. V gave up 4 bases and J gave up 8 bases; unmatched junction bases: 15. Some clones are missing from TCRdb's copy, which holds only in-frame ones; the method was immunoSEQ multiplex PCR. There are 160,000 or so clones in the sample; 90% to 95% occur only once, and roughly 4.6% lies in the top ten. The source of this sequence is an adult who received the AZD1222 COVID-19 vaccine. The sample here was peripheral blood, taken 28 days after the second AZD1222 dose. This rearrangement joins TRBV7-2 to TRBJ2-3, with 13 bases matching TRBD2. The CDR3 region is CASSSSPTSGGYSSTQYF. CDR3 coding DNA: TGTGCCAGCAGCTCCTCCCCGACTAGCGGGGGGTATTCAAGTACGCAGTATTTT.